The present T cell receptor beta chain was sequenced within a study of blood T cell repertoires in COVID-19 (dated by TCRdb to 2020 to 2021). In the study overall: Samples covering the acute and convalescent phases of COVID-19 were provided by collaborators in the United States, Italy and Spain. The material from the prospective study consisted of cDNA or gDNA derived from T cells, B-cell-depleted T cells, or PBMCs. The dataset comprised deeply sampled blood TCRbeta repertoires from subjects exposed to, actively infected with, or recovered from COVID-19. The repertoires were released in a freely available public database meant as a resource for research on the immune response to SARS-CoV-2. Samples came from the ongoing ImmuneRACE study (first 160 participants) plus 1,254 subjects from 6 global collaborators. Sample metadata almost always included a de-identified subject ID, COVID-19 status, age in years and sex. Where available, HLA class I and class II types were obtained from metadata supplied by the sample provider rather than from assay-based typing.

Turning to this clone: Which antigen it targets is not known. The record has no base qualities; no much larger clone is one base away.

Each collaborating institution followed its own protocols to collect whole blood in K2EDTA tubes. For TCRbeta analysis, collaborators shipped samples in one of three forms: frozen whole blood, isolated PBMCs, or DNA extracted from either of those sample types. Broader findings and caveats from the paper: The amount of clinical and demographic metadata varied by source and participant and was provided uncurated.

TCRbeta CDR3 regions were amplified from genomic DNA using the immunoSEQ Assay, a bias-controlled multiplex PCR. Per the authors' processing: Within the assay, amplification of reference gene primers was used to estimate how many nucleated cells each sample contained. To quantify the absolute abundance of each unique TCRbeta CDR3 rearrangement, sequence reads were collapsed and filtered. Productive Simpson clonality was computed per sample as the square root of Simpson's diversity index over productive rearrangements. TCRdb stores this immuneACCESS table with in-frame sequences only. Part of the clones is absent; in the studies checked, under half of the shortfall reflects unresolved V genes, and no reason is known for the rest. V, J and clone size were drawn from that table, and D and trimming were deduced from the DNA. The sample table lists 58,000 or so clones, around 74% of them with a count of one. The ten biggest clones cover approximately 30% of the sample.

This sequence was found in a woman of 80 years or more with acute or convalescent COVID-19. Sequences were obtained from peripheral blood.

The CDR3 corresponds to CASSFVAGGTGELFF. DNA sequence: TGTGCCAGCAGCTTCGTAGCGGGAGGTACCGGGGAGCTGTTTTTT. The rearranged segments are TRBV11-3 and TRBJ2-2, and 10 junctional nucleotides match TRBD2. The CDR3 contains 15 residues, cysteine and phenylalanine counted. Just CDR3 DNA is preserved here, 45 bases in frame from base 1. The germline V gene sets CDR1 to SGHNT and CDR2 to YENEEA. The germline V end is reduced by 3 bases and the J end by 5 bases; junction bases left unmatched: 3.